This T cell receptor beta chain was observed in a study of blood T cell repertoires in COVID-19. Overall study context: T cells, B-cell-depleted T cells, or PBMCs provided the cDNA or gDNA that served as material.

Original analysis: By means of reference gene primer amplification, nucleated cell counts were estimated. Repertoires were generated with immunoSEQ multiplex PCR, while TCRdb's copy carries only in-frame clones and drops some. V and J calls and clone size follow that table, whereas D and trimming were derived from the DNA. In the table there are some 320,000 clones, 70% to 90% of which are singletons. The CDR3 length is 11 residues. The germline gives CDR1 GTSNPN, CDR2 SVGIG (reference sequence). This clonotype was sampled from a woman between 45 and 60 years old who had recovered from COVID-19. The sequencing input was peripheral blood. The chain combines TRBV30 with TRBJ2-5, with no clear D. Here the CDR3 reads CAGGQQETQYF. The CDR3 coding sequence is TGTGCTGGTGGGCAGCAAGAGACCCAGTACTTC.